The 15 T cell receptor beta chains reported below all come from one sample, sequenced in a study of identical twins. TCRdb reprocessed the 5' RACE reads via MiXCR and lists one record per CDR3 protein. In the table there are about 690,000 distinct CDR3 sequences, around 20% of which are singletons. These data were also filed under a second study, of T cells expressing NK-cell markers.

Source material: PBMCs. All receptors derive from a woman between 18 and 30 years old in good health.

This clonotype has a handful of counts. The V gene is TRBV18, the J gene TRBJ2-3, with no clear D. V was trimmed by 5 bases and J by 0 bases, leaving 9 bases between them. Germline-derived CDR1 and CDR2 are KGHSH and LQKENI. The CDR3 covers 14 residues. CDR3 region: CASSRSGSTDTQYF. The CDR3 bases are TGTGCCAGCTCAAGAAGTGGGAGCACAGATACGCAGTATTTT.

The chain is built from TRBV11-2 and TRBJ2-7, with 7 bases matching TRBD1. The germline CDR1 and CDR2 sequences are SGHAT and FQNNGV. V gave up 3 bases and J gave up 2 bases; unmatched junction bases: 7. The CDR3 has 15 amino acids. The CDR3 region is CASSLGTVVPYEQYF. The CDR3 coding sequence is TGTGCCAGCAGCTTGGGGACAGTTGTCCCCTACGAGCAGTACTTC.

The rearrangement uses TRBV20-1 and TRBJ2-5; 15 bases match TRBD2. From germline, CDR1 is DFQATT and CDR2 SNEGSKA (reference sequence). Trimming removed 2 bases from V and 4 bases from J; junction bases left unmatched: 2. The CDR3 sequence is 15 residues long. CDR3 nucleotide sequence: TGCAGTGCTAGATGGGGACTAGCGGGGGGAGAGACCCAGTACTTC. Encoded protein: CSARWGLAGGETQYF.

In this sample, this clonotype turned up a few times. The J gene is TRBJ1-1, the V gene TRBV7-2; tentatively, D is TRBD1 (5 bases). Germline V CDR1 and CDR2: SGHTA, FQGNSA. V lost 0 bases to trimming and J lost 4 bases, with 12 bases between them. The CDR3 loop spans 15 amino acids. CDR3 region: CASSLAKGFVTEAFF. The CDR3 nucleotides read TGTGCCAGCAGCTTAGCCAAGGGGTTCGTCACTGAAGCTTTCTTT.

This chain joins TRBV7-2 and TRBJ2-1; TRBD2 matches 9 bases. Trimming removed 3 bases from V and 10 bases from J; junction bases left unmatched: 16. Germline CDR1 and CDR2: SGHTA and FQGNSA. This CDR3 is built from 17 residues. The CDR3 loop is CASSFRRRSGSSREQFF. Written as DNA, the CDR3 is TGTGCCAGCAGCTTCCGAAGACGTAGCGGGAGCTCTCGGGAGCAGTTCTTC.

On this clonotype itself: At one end the junction does not follow the germline gene, possibly because of a read error. The chain employs TRBV7-8 and TRBJ2-7; 7 bases map to TRBD1. The CDR3 covers 13 residues. Germline CDR1 reads SGHVS; CDR2 reads FQNEAQ. DNA for the CDR3: TGTGACAGCAGCACGGACAGGAGGTACGAGCAGTACTTC. Amino acid sequence: CDSSTDRRYEQYF.

The chain has TRBV7-8 and TRBJ2-7; D is undetermined. The length of the CDR3 is 15 residues. CDR1 SGHVS and CDR2 FQNEAQ come from the germline V gene. V shed 3 bases and J shed 0 bases, with 12 bases lying between them. CDR3 loop: CASSLGPLSSYEQYF. The DNA for the CDR3 is TGTGCCAGCAGCTTGGGCCCTCTTTCCTCCTACGAGCAGTACTTC.

This rearrangement joins TRBV4-3 to TRBJ2-1; the D gene is possibly TRBD2 (5 bases). The V end was cut by 4 bases, the J end by 10 bases, with 17 bases between. CDR3 length: 14 amino acids. Germline loops: CDR1 LGHNA, CDR2 YSLEER. CDR3 sequence: CASSPSTRLGEQFF. DNA for the CDR3: TGCGCCAGCAGCCCTTCAACTAGATTAGGGGAGCAGTTCTTC.

In its sample, this clonotype was seen a few times. V and J are TRBV6-2 or TRBV6-3 and TRBJ2-1, with D hard to call. Germline values: CDR1 MNHEY, CDR2 SVGEGT. CDR3 length: 11 residues. V lost 6 bases, J lost 16 bases, and 16 bases lay in between. The CDR3 DNA follows: TGTGCCAGCAGCTATGGCCCTATAAACTTCTTC. It codes for CASSYGPINFF.

The chain combines TRBV7-9 with TRBJ2-1; TRBD2 matches 8 bases. V was pared by 5 bases and J by 5 bases, with 8 bases of the junction left unmatched. Germline V gene data show CDR1 as SEHNR and CDR2 as FQNEAQ (reference sequence). CDR3 length: 15 amino acids. CDR3 region: CASSDTSGPNNEQFF. DNA for the CDR3: TGTGCCAGCAGCGACACTAGCGGACCGAACAATGAGCAGTTCTTC.

CDR3 region: CASSETLPGTAGEQFF. In DNA, the CDR3 is TGTGCCAGCAGTGAGACGCTCCCCGGGACAGCGGGTGAGCAGTTCTTC. The chain uses TRBV6-1 and TRBJ2-1, with TRBD1 as a possible D gene (7 bases). The CDR3 runs to 16 residues. Trimming pared 3 bases from V and 9 bases from J, leaving 21 bases between. Germline loops: CDR1 MNHNS, CDR2 SASEGT.

The chain carries TRBV29-1 and TRBJ1-2, with 7 bases aligning to TRBD1. The ends lost 4 bases at V and 7 bases at J; junction bases unmatched: 12. Germline loops: CDR1 SQVTM, CDR2 ANQGSEA. CDR3 length: 14 residues. The CDR3 loop is CSVGTTGAGGGYTF. The CDR3 DNA reads as TGCAGCGTTGGTACAACAGGGGCCGGTGGTGGCTACACCTTC.

This clonotype was counted a few times. V usage is TRBV11-3 and J usage is TRBJ2-1; the match to TRBD1 covers 7 bases. The junction had 4 bases not matched to a gene; V was cut back by 3 bases and J by 2 bases. The CDR3 spans 15 residues. From germline, CDR1 is SGHNT and CDR2 YENEEA. The CDR3 bases are TGTGCCAGCAGCTTGACAGGGAAGGCCTACAATGAGCAGTTCTTC. This translates into CASSLTGKAYNEQFF.

The chain uses TRBV11-3 and TRBJ2-3; weak D call: TRBD2 (7 bases). CDR3 size: 15 residues. V was trimmed by 5 bases and J by 5 bases, leaving 17 bases between them. Germline loops: CDR1 SGHNT, CDR2 YENEEA. The CDR3, as DNA: TGTGCCAGCAGCCCACCGGGGGGCCGGGGAGATACGCAGTATTTT. Protein product: CASSPPGGRGDTQYF.

V gene TRBV6-2 or TRBV6-3 combines with J gene TRBJ1-4; no clear D gene. Trimming pared 8 bases from V and 8 bases from J, leaving 12 bases between. Per germline, CDR1 MNHEY and CDR2 SVGEGT. The CDR3 totals 12 residues. The CDR3 nucleotides read TGTGCCAGCGGTGTGTTGGCCGAAAAACTGTTTTTT. Translation: CASGVLAEKLFF.